These 28 T cell receptor beta chains were all obtained from the same sample, sequenced in a study of early T cells in non-severe SARS-CoV-2 infection. TCRdb re-analysed the 5' RACE reads in MiXCR, keeping a single row per CDR3 protein. The data hold tens of thousands of distinct CDR3 sequences, with about 15% observed a single time. This sample comprised whole blood, obtained at baseline. Source of these receptors: an adult who was a healthcare worker with PCR-confirmed SARS-CoV-2 infection or an uninfected control (not recorded which).

This clonotype was seen ten or more times. The gene calls are TRBV20-1 and TRBJ2-1, with TRBD2 matching 16 bases. Germline V gives CDR1 DFQATT, CDR2 SNEGSKA (reference sequence). V shed 3 bases and J 2 bases; nucleotides not matched to a gene: 1. The CDR3 is 16 residues long. The CDR3 DNA follows: TGCAGTGCTAGCGGGACTAGCGGGAGGGCCTACAATGAGCAGTTCTTC. It specifies CSASGTSGRAYNEQFF.

This clonotype was recorded many times. V usage is TRBV5-5 and J usage is TRBJ2-2; 9 positions agree with TRBD1. CDR1 and CDR2 (germline): SGHKS, YYEKEE (reference sequence). This CDR3 region has 15 residues. V dropped 5 bases and J dropped 4; count of bases not matched to a gene: 6. This CDR3 is CASSWTGEVTGELFF. CDR3 DNA: TGTGCCAGCAGTTGGACAGGGGAGGTCACCGGGGAGCTGTTTTTT.

The gene calls are TRBV27 and TRBJ2-7; D may be TRBD2 (5 bases). The CDR3 has 12 residues. Germline CDR1 reads MNHEY; CDR2 reads SMNVEV (reference sequence). The V end lost 6 bases, the J end lost 7 bases, and 13 bases lay between the germline ends. The CDR3 sequence is CASSYRTGEQYF. The CDR3 DNA follows: TGTGCCAGCAGCTACCGGACTGGGGAGCAGTACTTC.

The genes are TRBV6-1 and TRBJ1-1; 8 bases match TRBD1. The CDR3 extends over 13 amino acids. After removal of 6 bases from V and 7 bases from J, the junction contained 7 bases not matched to a gene. Germline values: CDR1 MNHNS, CDR2 SASEGT. The CDR3 nucleotides read TGTGCCAGCAGCGCGGACAGGGCAAGTGAAGCTTTCTTT. Translating it yields CASSADRASEAFF.

The chain has TRBV14 and TRBJ2-4, with 7 bases identical to TRBD2. J was trimmed by 6 bases and V by 4 bases; bases with no gene match: 9. This CDR3 comprises 15 residues. CDR1 and CDR2 (germline): SGHDN, FVKESK. Written as DNA, the CDR3 is TGTGCCAGCAGCCCCTCACAAGAGCGGGGAAACATTCAGTACTTC. Amino acids: CASSPSQERGNIQYF.

The CDR3 is CASSRGTTSYEQYF. In nucleotides, the CDR3 is TGTGCCAGCTCACGAGGGACGACCTCCTACGAGCAGTACTTC. The gene calls are TRBV18 and TRBJ2-7; D may match TRBD1 or TRBD2 (5 bases each). Trimming cost V 4 bases and J 0 bases, with 10 bases left between them. The CDR3 spans 14 residues. CDR1 and CDR2 (germline): KGHSH, LQKENI.

This clonotype was counted only a few times. This CDR3 reads CASSSRLAANYNEQFF. The DNA of the CDR3 is TGTGCCAGCAGCTCCCGACTAGCGGCCAACTACAATGAGCAGTTCTTC. V is TRBV11-2 and J is TRBJ2-1, with 9 bases identical to TRBD2. The CDR3 covers 16 residues. Losses at the gene ends were 4 bases for V and 3 bases for J; bases not matched to a gene: 7. The germline V gene encodes CDR1 SGHAT and CDR2 FQNNGV.

The CDR3 DNA sequence: TGTGCCAGCAGCTTCGCCCGGAGTACCTACAATGAGCAGTTCTTC. Translated, it gives CASSFARSTYNEQFF. The chain recombines TRBV7-2 with TRBJ2-1; unclear D gene. CDR1 and CDR2 (germline): SGHTA, FQGNSA. The CDR3 runs 15 residues. Trimming left V 3 bases short and J 2 bases short, with 11 bases between.

This clonotype has just a few counts. The CDR3 DNA reads as TGCAGTGCTAGGCAGGGGGCCGGGGAAAAACTGTTTTTT. This gives the protein CSARQGAGEKLFF. This chain uses TRBV20-1 with TRBJ1-4; 8 bases match TRBD1. The CDR3 runs 13 residues. With V trimmed by 3 bases and J by 8 bases, 5 bases remained unmatched. Germline V CDR1 and CDR2: DFQATT, SNEGSKA (reference sequence).

This clonotype has a handful of counts. This rearrangement joins TRBV18 to TRBJ1-2, with D possibly being TRBD1 (6 bases). Germline V gene sequence: CDR1 KGHSH, CDR2 LQKENI. The CDR3 extends over 16 amino acids. The ends were cut back, 1 base at V and 2 bases at J, with 14 bases in the middle. As DNA, the CDR3 is TGTGCCAGCTCACCACTTTCGGGCAGGGGCAACTATGGCTACACCTTC. Translating gives CASSPLSGRGNYGYTF.

This sequence joins TRBV5-6 and TRBJ2-7; 7 bases line up with TRBD1. J lost 0 bases, V lost 4 bases, and 7 bases had no gene match. CDR1 and CDR2 from the germline V gene are SGHDT and YYEEEE. The CDR3 is 15 amino acids. CDR3 sequence: CASSEQGFLSYEQYF. The CDR3 coding sequence is TGTGCCAGCAGCGAACAGGGGTTCCTCTCCTACGAGCAGTACTTC.

The sample holds a few counts of this clonotype. The chain carries TRBV18 and TRBJ1-5; D gene ambiguous. This CDR3 is built from 13 residues. Trimming stripped 2 bases from V and 0 bases from J, with 2 bases between. Germline V CDR1 and CDR2: KGHSH, LQKENI. CDR3 protein: CASSPNSNQPQHF. CDR3 nucleotides: TGTGCCAGCTCACCAAATAGCAATCAGCCCCAGCATTTT.

The chain recombines TRBV2 with TRBJ2-5; 8 bases match TRBD2. V shed 6 bases, J shed 0 bases, and the junction held 9 bases outside the gene matches. The CDR3 runs to 16 residues. Per the germline V gene, CDR1 is SNHLY and CDR2 is FYNNEI. CDR3 nucleotide sequence: TGTGCCAGCAGATCCGGGGGTAGCGGGAACCAAGAGACCCAGTACTTC. Protein product: CASRSGGSGNQETQYF.

This clonotype was observed a handful of times. CDR3 loop: CASSLDTGPGELFF. DNA for the CDR3: TGCGCCAGCAGCTTGGATACAGGCCCCGGGGAGCTGTTTTTT. The chain recombines TRBV5-1 with TRBJ2-2; D is perhaps TRBD1 (5 bases). From germline, CDR1 is SGHRS and CDR2 YFSETQ. The CDR3 totals 14 residues. Between the trimmed V and J ends, which lost 0 bases and 6 bases, there was a span of 9 bases.

This clonotype was found a few times. The rearrangement joins TRBV28 to TRBJ2-1; TRBD2 matches at 10 bases. This CDR3 contains 15 residues. V gave up 7 bases and J gave up 0 bases; unmatched junction bases: 3. Per germline, CDR1 MDHEN and CDR2 SYDVKM. The CDR3 DNA sequence: TGTGCCAGCATCGGACTAGCGGCCTCCTACAATGAGCAGTTCTTC. Translated, it gives CASIGLAASYNEQFF.

V is TRBV6-6 and J is TRBJ2-2; D may be TRBD1 or TRBD2 (5 bases each). Germline lookup yields CDR1 MNHNY and CDR2 SVGAGI (reference sequence). The CDR3 extends over 17 amino acids. With 0 bases removed from V and 4 bases from J, the gap between germline ends came to 15 bases. The CDR3 coding sequence is TGTGCCAGCAGTTACTCCACGGTGGCAGGGAGCACCGGGGAGCTGTTTTTT. Translation: CASSYSTVAGSTGELFF.

The sample holds a few counts of this clonotype. The V and J genes are TRBV5-1 and TRBJ2-7, with D possibly being TRBD1 or TRBD2 (5 bases each). The CDR3 has 16 amino acids. V lost 4 bases, J lost 5 bases, and 22 bases lay in between. Germline CDR1 reads SGHRS; CDR2 reads YFSETQ. The CDR3 spells CASSPDEGPGLNEQYF. The CDR3 DNA follows: TGCGCCAGCAGCCCGGATGAGGGGCCCGGGTTGAACGAGCAGTACTTC.

The chain combines TRBV30 with TRBJ2-2; D is uncertain. This CDR3 has 14 residues. The V gene's germline CDR1 is GTSNPN and CDR2 SVGIG (reference sequence). Trimming shortened V by 4 bases and J by 0 bases, and 9 bases separated the two germline ends. The CDR3 sequence is CAWTDIANTGELFF. CDR3 in DNA: TGTGCCTGGACCGACATAGCGAACACCGGGGAGCTGTTTTTT.

This clonotype showed up many times. The chain couples TRBV3-1 to TRBJ2-1; TRBD2 is a possible D gene (6 bases). V shed 4 bases and J shed 7 bases, with 23 bases lying between them. The length of the CDR3 is 17 residues. Germline-derived CDR1 and CDR2 are LGHDT and YNNKEL (reference sequence). Here the CDR3 reads CASSLTYGAGSRNEQFF. The DNA for the CDR3 is TGTGCCAGCAGCCTCACATACGGAGCCGGGAGTAGGAATGAGCAGTTCTTC.

This clonotype has more than one count but fewer than ten. This sequence joins TRBV7-8 and TRBJ2-1, with D maybe TRBD2 (5 bases). Between the trimmed V and J ends, which lost 1 base and 7 bases, there was a span of 20 bases. The CDR3 totals 17 residues. The germline gives CDR1 SGHVS, CDR2 FQNEAQ. The CDR3 sequence: CASSLVSRGLGKNEQFF. CDR3 DNA sequence: TGTGCCAGCAGCTTAGTGAGCCGGGGATTGGGAAAAAATGAGCAGTTCTTC.

This clonotype showed up many times. V is TRBV7-3 and J is TRBJ2-2; TRBD2 is a possible D gene (6 bases). With 4 bases removed from V and 4 bases from J, the gap between germline ends came to 10 bases. CDR1 and CDR2 from the germline V gene are SGHTA and FQGTGA. The length of the CDR3 is 14 residues. This CDR3 reads CASSSGGSTGELFF. In DNA form, the CDR3 reads TGTGCCAGCAGCTCAGGAGGGTCCACCGGGGAGCTGTTTTTT.

The J gene is TRBJ2-3, the V gene TRBV5-1, with 9 bases fitting TRBD1. The CDR3 length is 15 residues. V shed 5 bases and J 3 bases; nucleotides not matched to a gene: 7. Germline-derived CDR1 and CDR2 are SGHRS and YFSETQ. The CDR3 region is CASRRVGQGTDTQYF. CDR3 in DNA: TGCGCCAGCAGAAGGGTCGGACAGGGGACAGATACGCAGTATTTT.

On this clonotype: Given a much more abundant clone one base away, this may be a read error. The V and J genes are TRBV3-1 and TRBJ2-2, with D possibly matching TRBD2 (5 bases). The CDR3 contains 17 residues. Germline loops: CDR1 LGHDT, CDR2 YNNKEL (reference sequence). The CDR3 loop reads CASSRGLRALETGELYF. DNA of the CDR3: TGTGCCAGCAGCCGGGGTCTTAGGGCTCTTGAGACCGGGGAGCTGTATTTT. Full variable domain (outside the CDR3, taken from reference TRBV3-1 and TRBJ2-2): DTAVSQTPKYLVTQMGNDKSIKCEQNLGHDTMYWYKQDSKKFLKIMFSYNNKELIINETVPNRFSPKSPDKAHLNLHINSLELGDSAVYFCASSRGLRALETGELYFGEGSRLTVL.

The sample holds a few counts of this clonotype. This chain links TRBV6-1 with TRBJ2-5, with D possibly TRBD2 on 6 matching bases. Trimming cost V 5 bases and J 4 bases, with 17 bases left between them. The CDR3 consists of 15 residues. The V gene's germline CDR1 is MNHNS and CDR2 SASEGT. The CDR3 loop reads CASSPSRAGGETQYF. The CDR3 DNA sequence: TGTGCCAGCAGTCCCAGTAGGGCCGGGGGAGAGACCCAGTACTTC.

The chain couples TRBV19 to TRBJ2-7, with D tentatively TRBD1 (5 bases). In germline, CDR1 is LNHDA, CDR2 SQIVND (reference sequence). The CDR3 has 14 amino acids. Trimming pared 1 base from V and 6 bases from J, leaving 13 bases between. CDR3 region: CASSIGQPSSEQYF. DNA of the CDR3: TGTGCCAGTAGTATAGGACAGCCGTCGTCCGAGCAGTACTTC.

The CDR3 reads CASTRLASTDTQYF. CDR3 in DNA: TGTGCCAGCACCAGACTAGCGAGCACAGATACGCAGTATTTT. V and J are TRBV6-2 or TRBV6-3 and TRBJ2-3; 8 nucleotides match TRBD2. V lost 7 bases and J lost 0; bases outside the gene matches: 3. The CDR3 sequence is 14 residues long. Per the germline V gene, CDR1 is MNHEY and CDR2 is SVGEGT.

This clonotype occurred a few times. This chain joins TRBV20-1 and TRBJ2-7; D possibly corresponds to TRBD1 (6 bases). Per the germline V gene, CDR1 is DFQATT and CDR2 is SNEGSKA (reference sequence). V was pared by 6 bases and J by 0 bases, with 12 bases between. This CDR3 contains 13 residues. The CDR3, as DNA: TGCAGTGCCGCCTACAGGGACTCCTACGAGCAGTACTTC. It specifies CSAAYRDSYEQYF.

The table lists this clonotype with many counts. The chain joins TRBV20-1 to TRBJ1-5, with D possibly being TRBD1 (6 bases). V was clipped by 0 bases and J by 0 bases, with 9 bases between them. The V gene's germline CDR1 is DFQATT and CDR2 SNEGSKA (reference sequence). This CDR3 has 15 amino acids. CDR3 sequence: CSARDHRVSNQPQHF. CDR3 sequence (DNA): TGCAGTGCTAGAGACCACAGGGTTAGCAATCAGCCCCAGCATTTT.